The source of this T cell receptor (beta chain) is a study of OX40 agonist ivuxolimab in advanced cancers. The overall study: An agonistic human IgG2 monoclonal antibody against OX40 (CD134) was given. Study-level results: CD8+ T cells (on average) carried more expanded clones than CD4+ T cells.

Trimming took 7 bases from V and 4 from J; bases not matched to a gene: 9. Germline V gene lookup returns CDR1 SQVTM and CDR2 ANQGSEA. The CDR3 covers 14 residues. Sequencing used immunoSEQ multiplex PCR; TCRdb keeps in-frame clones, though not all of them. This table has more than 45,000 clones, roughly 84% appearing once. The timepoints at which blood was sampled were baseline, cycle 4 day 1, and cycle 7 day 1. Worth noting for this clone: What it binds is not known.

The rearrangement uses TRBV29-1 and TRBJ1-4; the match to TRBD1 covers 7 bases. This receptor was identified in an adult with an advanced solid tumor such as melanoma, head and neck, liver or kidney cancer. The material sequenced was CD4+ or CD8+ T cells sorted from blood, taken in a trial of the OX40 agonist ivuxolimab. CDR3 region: CSALGYRGNEKLFF. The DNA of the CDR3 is TGCAGCGCCTTAGGGTACAGGGGTAATGAAAAACTGTTTTTT.